Listed below are T cell receptor beta chains from one sample, sequenced in a study of control samples from healthy donors and cancer patients. The repertoire was sequenced with immunoSEQ multiplex PCR; TCRdb's copy has only in-frame clones and lacks some. The table lists approximately 170,000 clones, roughly nine tenths of them singletons. Material for sequencing was blood. Receptors originate from a woman aged 30 to 39 in good health. Both conserved end residues are part of each CDR3. Fields, in order: D gene, J gene, V gene, clone size, CDR3 protein, CDR3 DNA. A D gene is named only where the DNA matches it firmly. A row's size may be missing; if present it is once, few, many or a size class.

D: -
J: TRBJ2-3
V: TRBV9
size: -
CDR3: CASGGGSRDTQYF
DNA: TGTGCCAGCGGAGGGGGGTCCCGAGATACGCAGTATTTT

D: TRBD2
J: TRBJ2-1
V: TRBV10-3
size: -
CDR3: CAITERELKYNEQFF
DNA: TGTGCCATCACCGAGCGGGAGTTGAAGTACAATGAGCAGTTCTTC

D: -
J: TRBJ1-6
V: TRBV28
size: -
CDR3: CASSVPGTGISPLHF
DNA: TGTGCCAGCAGTGTACCCGGGACGGGGATATCACCCCTCCACTTT

D: -
J: TRBJ1-6
V: TRBV27
size: -
CDR3: CASRQGPNSPLHF
DNA: TGTGCCAGCAGGCAGGGCCCTAATTCACCCCTCCACTTT

D: TRBD2
J: TRBJ2-5
V: TRBV9
size: -
CDR3: CASSTPGTRRETQYF
DNA: TGTGCCAGCAGCACCCCCGGGACTAGACGCGAGACCCAGTACTTC

D: TRBD2
J: TRBJ2-3
V: TRBV28
size: -
CDR3: CASSPSSGRPHTDTQYF
DNA: TGTGCCAGCAGCCCCTCTAGCGGGAGGCCCCACACAGATACGCAGTATTTT

D: -
J: TRBJ2-1
V: TRBV6-5
size: -
CDR3: CASTGPGSSYNEQFF
DNA: TGTGCCAGCACCGGCCCGGGTAGCTCCTACAATGAGCAGTTCTTC

D: -
J: TRBJ2-3
V: TRBV15
size: -
CDR3: CATSRDLGFPDTQYF
DNA: TGTGCCACCAGCAGAGATCTGGGGTTCCCAGATACGCAGTATTTT

D: TRBD1
J: TRBJ1-1
V: TRBV7-9
size: -
CDR3: CASSPGQVGTEAFF
DNA: TGTGCCAGCAGCCCGGGACAGGTTGGGACTGAAGCTTTCTTT

D: -
J: TRBJ2-3
V: TRBV7-2
size: -
CDR3: CASSEGTFRPDTQYF
DNA: TGTGCCAGCAGCGAGGGGACGTTCAGGCCGGATACGCAGTATTTT

D: -
J: TRBJ2-5
V: TRBV29-1
size: -
CDR3: CSVSPKETQYF
DNA: TGCAGCGTTTCACCTAAAGAGACCCAGTACTTC

D: TRBD2
J: TRBJ2-7
V: TRBV5-1
size: -
CDR3: CASSRRRSGGHEQYF
DNA: TGCGCCAGCAGTCGCCGGCGGTCGGGAGGCCACGAGCAGTACTTC

D: TRBD1
J: TRBJ2-1
V: TRBV5-5
size: -
CDR3: CASSWGPGQGATEQFF
DNA: TGTGCCAGCAGCTGGGGTCCGGGACAGGGGGCCACTGAGCAGTTCTTC

D: -
J: TRBJ1-2
V: TRBV2
size: -
CDR3: CASNVFVELAF
DNA: TGTGCCAGCAATGTGTTCGTCGAGCTCGCCTTC

D: -
J: TRBJ2-7
V: TRBV18
size: -
CDR3: CASSVQGSYEQYF
DNA: TGTGCCAGCTCAGTACAGGGTTCCTACGAGCAGTACTTC

D: TRBD1
J: TRBJ1-1
V: TRBV5-6
size: -
CDR3: CASSPTFSNRGGYTEAFF
DNA: TGTGCCAGCAGCCCGACCTTCAGTAACAGGGGCGGGTACACTGAAGCTTTCTTT

D: -
J: TRBJ2-7
V: TRBV7-8
size: -
CDR3: CASSLAAMVGEFYEQYF
DNA: TGTGCCAGCAGCTTGGCAGCTATGGTAGGGGAATTTTACGAGCAGTACTTC

D: -
J: TRBJ1-5
V: TRBV2
size: -
CDR3: CASRATMGDNRFPNQPQHF
DNA: TGTGCCAGCAGGGCCACCATGGGGGACAACAGGTTTCCCAATCAGCCCCAGCATTTT

D: -
J: TRBJ1-1
V: TRBV5-1
size: -
CDR3: CASSQGLNTEAFF
DNA: TGCGCCAGCTCGCAGGGTTTGAACACTGAAGCTTTCTTT

D: -
J: TRBJ2-4
V: TRBV21-1
size: -
CDR3: CASSREGTGGSPLAKNIQYF
DNA: TGTGCCAGCAGCAGAGAGGGGACAGGGGGTTCGCCATTAGCCAAAAACATTCAGTACTTC

D: -
J: TRBJ2-7
V: TRBV3-1/TRBV3-2
size: -
CDR3: CASSHRYEQYF
DNA: TGTGCCAGCAGCCATCGCTACGAGCAGTACTTC

D: -
J: TRBJ1-3
V: TRBV12-3/TRBV12-4
size: once
CDR3: CASIGTPGGTIYF
DNA: TGTGCCAGCATCGGGACCCCGGGAGGTACCATATATTTT

D: -
J: TRBJ1-3
V: TRBV15
size: -
CDR3: CATSREVPKAGNTIYF
DNA: TGTGCCACCAGCAGAGAAGTGCCTAAGGCTGGAAACACCATATATTTT

D: -
J: TRBJ1-4
V: TRBV6-5
size: -
CDR3: CASSFPGDEKLFF
DNA: TGTGCCAGCAGTTTCCCTGGGGACGAAAAACTGTTTTTT

D: -
J: TRBJ2-3
V: TRBV11-2
size: -
CDR3: CASSLEGWTTDTQYF
DNA: TGTGCCAGCAGCTTAGAGGGTTGGACGACAGATACGCAGTATTTT

D: TRBD2
J: TRBJ2-3
V: TRBV29-1
size: -
CDR3: CSVGLTDPRAGGPFYTDTQYF
DNA: TGCAGCGTTGGATTGACGGACCCCCGGGCGGGAGGGCCGTTTTATACAGATACGCAGTATTTT

D: TRBD1
J: TRBJ1-1
V: TRBV28
size: -
CDR3: CASSSGGVNTEAFF
DNA: TGTGCCAGCAGTTCAGGGGGAGTGAACACTGAAGCTTTCTTT

D: -
J: TRBJ2-4
V: TRBV4-3
size: -
CDR3: CASSQDPLGWAKNIQYF
DNA: TGCGCCAGCAGCCAAGATCCCCTCGGGTGGGCCAAAAACATTCAGTACTTC

D: -
J: TRBJ2-3
V: TRBV7-2
size: -
CDR3: CASKTRGRTDTQYF
DNA: TGTGCCAGCAAGACACGGGGTAGAACAGATACGCAGTATTTT

D: TRBD1
J: TRBJ1-2
V: TRBV4-1
size: -
CDR3: CASSQSFIRGSQGYTF
DNA: TGCGCCAGCAGCCAATCCTTTATCAGGGGGTCGCAGGGCTACACCTTC

D: -
J: TRBJ1-5
V: TRBV2
size: once
CDR3: CASSDESGSNQPQHF
DNA: TGTGCCAGCAGTGACGAGTCGGGTAGCAATCAGCCCCAGCATTTT

D: -
J: TRBJ2-2
V: TRBV27
size: -
CDR3: CASSLSDTGELFF
DNA: TGTGCCAGCAGTTTATCCGACACCGGGGAGCTGTTTTTT

D: TRBD1
J: TRBJ2-5
V: TRBV28
size: -
CDR3: CASSPAAGTDQETQYF
DNA: TGTGCCAGCAGTCCCGCCGCAGGGACAGACCAAGAGACCCAGTACTTC

D: TRBD2
J: TRBJ2-7
V: TRBV9
size: -
CDR3: CASSPREGLAKTYEQYF
DNA: TGTGCCAGCAGCCCAAGGGAGGGACTAGCGAAGACCTACGAGCAGTACTTC

D: TRBD1
J: TRBJ2-1
V: TRBV14
size: -
CDR3: CASSQDRGLGTGGIEQFF
DNA: TGTGCCAGCAGCCAAGATCGGGGGTTAGGGACAGGGGGCATTGAGCAGTTCTTC

D: -
J: TRBJ1-4
V: TRBV6-9
size: -
CDR3: CASRGLFMEEKLFF
DNA: TGTGCCAGCAGGGGTCTCTTCATGGAGGAAAAACTGTTTTTT

D: -
J: TRBJ1-3
V: TRBV5-6
size: -
CDR3: CARPVAGNTIYF
DNA: TGTGCCCGTCCCGTCGCAGGAAACACCATATATTTT

D: -
J: TRBJ2-2
V: TRBV3-1/TRBV3-2
size: -
CDR3: CASSQARNTGELFF
DNA: TGTGCCAGCAGCCAAGCAAGGAACACCGGGGAGCTGTTTTTT

D: TRBD1
J: TRBJ2-7
V: TRBV4-1
size: -
CDR3: CASSQVDRGSYEQYF
DNA: TGCGCCAGCAGCCAAGTGGACAGGGGATCCTACGAGCAGTACTTC

D: -
J: TRBJ1-4
V: TRBV7-9
size: -
CDR3: CASSLGRELATNEKLFF
DNA: TGTGCCAGCAGCTTAGGCAGGGAACTTGCAACTAATGAAAAACTGTTTTTT

D: -
J: TRBJ1-3
V: TRBV4-3
size: -
CDR3: CASSAAKSSGNTIYF
DNA: TGCGCCAGCAGCGCAGCCAAGAGCTCTGGAAACACCATATATTTT

D: -
J: TRBJ2-6
V: TRBV9
size: once
CDR3: CASSVVPTTGANVLTF
DNA: TGTGCCAGCAGCGTAGTCCCAACCACTGGGGCCAACGTCCTGACTTTC

D: TRBD1
J: TRBJ1-5
V: TRBV28
size: -
CDR3: CASSDRAQPQHF
DNA: TGTGCCAGCAGCGACAGGGCGCAGCCCCAGCATTTT

D: -
J: TRBJ1-3
V: TRBV21-1
size: -
CDR3: CASSKETPGDTIYF
DNA: TGTGCCAGCAGCAAAGAAACGCCCGGAGACACCATATATTTT

D: TRBD2
J: TRBJ2-1
V: TRBV28
size: -
CDR3: CASRPGLAGYEQFF
DNA: TGTGCCAGCAGGCCGGGACTAGCGGGATATGAGCAGTTCTTC

D: -
J: TRBJ1-6
V: TRBV6-5
size: -
CDR3: CASSSSYNSPLHF
DNA: TGTGCCAGCAGTTCTTCCTATAATTCACCCCTCCACTTT

D: -
J: TRBJ2-3
V: TRBV27
size: -
CDR3: CASSSPRAGSTDTQYF
DNA: TGTGCCAGCAGTTCCCCGCGAGCGGGTAGCACAGATACGCAGTATTTT

D: -
J: TRBJ2-2
V: TRBV7-9
size: -
CDR3: CASSLVQNTGELFF
DNA: TGTGCCAGCAGCTTAGTTCAGAACACCGGGGAGCTGTTTTTT

D: TRBD2
J: TRBJ2-1
V: TRBV7-2
size: -
CDR3: CASSSTSGTHNEQFF
DNA: TGTGCCAGCAGCTCGACTAGCGGGACCCACAATGAGCAGTTCTTC

D: -
J: TRBJ1-4
V: TRBV11-3
size: -
CDR3: CASSPKTAFGEKLFF
DNA: TGTGCCAGCAGCCCGAAGACGGCGTTTGGTGAAAAACTGTTTTTT

D: TRBD2
J: TRBJ2-1
V: TRBV27
size: -
CDR3: CASSLGLAGVAEQFF
DNA: TGTGCCAGCAGTCTCGGACTAGCGGGAGTGGCTGAGCAGTTCTTC

D: -
J: TRBJ1-5
V: TRBV5-1
size: -
CDR3: CASSPGQYSNQPQHF
DNA: TGCGCCAGCAGCCCCGGACAGTATAGCAATCAGCCCCAGCATTTT

D: -
J: TRBJ1-6
V: TRBV12-3/TRBV12-4
size: -
CDR3: CASSLGGHSPLHF
DNA: TGTGCCAGCAGTTTAGGCGGTCATTCACCCCTCCACTTT

D: TRBD2
J: TRBJ2-7
V: TRBV7-2
size: -
CDR3: CASSLEAGLYEQYF
DNA: TGTGCCAGCAGCTTAGAAGCGGGACTCTACGAGCAGTACTTC

D: -
J: TRBJ1-1
V: TRBV7-3
size: once
CDR3: CASSSDRNTEAFF
DNA: TGTGCCAGCAGCAGCGACAGAAACACTGAAGCTTTCTTT

D: -
J: TRBJ1-1
V: TRBV29-1
size: -
CDR3: CSVRLWNTEAFF
DNA: TGCAGCGTTCGGCTTTGGAACACTGAAGCTTTCTTT

D: TRBD1
J: TRBJ1-4
V: TRBV7-9
size: -
CDR3: CASSQGAWDEKLFF
DNA: TGTGCCAGCAGCCAGGGGGCGTGGGATGAAAAACTGTTTTTT